These 29 T cell receptor beta chains came from one sample sequenced in a study of cytomegalovirus exposure and HLA in healthy donors. PCR used 60 Vbeta primers and 13 Jbeta primers. Using immunoSEQ multiplex PCR, the repertoire was profiled, and TCRdb retains in-frame clones only, with some absent. The repertoire table contains approximately 120,000 clones. The sample consisted of PBMCs. These receptors came from a woman aged 60-70 years in good health and CMV-seronegative.

The chain joins TRBV2 to TRBJ1-6; D perhaps matches TRBD1 (6 bases). Trimming took off 6 bases at V and 6 bases at J, with 9 bases between the two ends. The length of the CDR3 is 13 residues. Germline CDR1 is SNHLY and CDR2 is FYNNEI. The CDR3 sequence is CASRPGVNSPLHF. As DNA, the CDR3 is TGTGCCAGCAGACCAGGGGTTAATTCACCCCTCCACTTT.

J is TRBJ2-3 and V is TRBV18; D remains ambiguous. The CDR3 has 14 residues. Germline V gene sequence: CDR1 KGHSH, CDR2 LQKENI. Deletions cut 0 bases from V and 2 bases from J, with 6 bases between. CDR3 in DNA: TGTGCCAGCTCACCACCGGCCCACACAGATACGCAGTATTTT. Translated, it gives CASSPPAHTDTQYF.

The rearrangement uses TRBV6-4 and TRBJ2-4; D is perhaps TRBD2 (6 bases). CDR1 and CDR2 (germline): MRHNA, SNTAGT. The V end lost 4 bases, the J end lost 2 bases, and 12 bases lay between the germline ends. The CDR3 extends over 15 amino acids. The CDR3 spells CASSGTSSPKNIQYF. CDR3 nucleotide sequence: TGTGCCAGCAGTGGAACTAGCTCCCCCAAAAACATTCAGTACTTC.

The chain is built from TRBV19 and TRBJ1-2, with 9 nucleotides matching TRBD1. CDR3 length: 13 amino acids. Germline CDR1 and CDR2: LNHDA and SQIVND (reference sequence). Losses at the gene ends were 6 bases for V and 5 bases for J; bases not matched to a gene: 4. CDR3 bases: TGTGCCAGTAGAGGGACAGGGCCTTATGGCTACACCTTC. Its translation: CASRGTGPYGYTF.

To note about this clone: Its ends do not fully match the called genes, so a read error is possible. The V and J genes are TRBV7-7 and TRBJ1-1; a weak D match, TRBD1 (6 bases). The CDR3 has 13 amino acids. Germline V gene lookup returns CDR1 SSHAT and CDR2 FNYEAQ (reference sequence). CDR3 loop: CASSPIQGGEAFF. The DNA of the CDR3 is TGTGCTAGCAGCCCTATACAGGGTGGTGAAGCTTTCTTT. Full variable domain (remainder filled in from reference TRBV7-7 and TRBJ1-1): GAGVSQSPRYKVTKRGQDVTLRCDPISSHATLYWYQQALGQGPEFLTYFNYEAQPDKSGLPSDRFSAERPEGSISTLTIQRTEQRDSAMYRCASSPIQGGEAFFGQGTRLTVV.

The V call is TRBV5-1, the J call TRBJ2-1, with D possibly matching TRBD1 (6 bases). CDR1 and CDR2 (germline): SGHRS, YFSETQ. The CDR3 runs to 13 residues. V lost 0 bases, J lost 5 bases, and 6 bases lay in between. CDR3 nucleotide sequence: TGCGCCAGCAGCTTGGGACAGGACAATGAGCAGTTCTTC. Its protein product is CASSLGQDNEQFF.

The rearrangement uses TRBV7-9 and TRBJ2-5; no reliable D call. Trimming left V 1 base short and J 4 bases short, with 7 bases between. Germline V lookup: CDR1 SEHNR, CDR2 FQNEAQ (reference sequence). This CDR3 contains 13 residues. The CDR3 DNA reads TGTGCCAGCAGCTTAGGGCCTCGAGAGACCCAGTACTTC. Translated, it gives CASSLGPRETQYF.

V is TRBV25-1 and J is TRBJ2-3; D uncertain. Trimming removed 4 bases from V and 6 bases from J, with 11 bases in between. This CDR3 contains 13 residues. CDR1 and CDR2 from the germline V gene are MGHDK and SYGVNS. The CDR3 nucleotides are TGTGCCAGCAGTGGGCTAGTGAGGGATACGCAGTATTTT. Its protein is CASSGLVRDTQYF.

The chain joins TRBV5-6 to TRBJ2-7; D uncertain. CDR1 and CDR2 (germline): SGHDT, YYEEEE. The germline V and J ends were trimmed by 4 bases and 1 base, with 15 bases remaining between them. There are 15 residues in the CDR3. Written as DNA, the CDR3 is TGTGCCAGCAGCCGACAAATGGCCCAGTCCTACGAGCAGTACTTC. Protein product: CASSRQMAQSYEQYF.

The genes are TRBV19 and TRBJ1-1, with a weak D call TRBD1 (6 bases). Germline V gene lookup returns CDR1 LNHDA and CDR2 SQIVND (reference sequence). This CDR3 spans 14 amino acids. V gave up 7 bases and J gave up 1 base, with 13 bases separating them. CDR3 sequence (DNA): TGTGCCAGTACCTCAGACAGGTCGAACACTGAAGCTTTCTTT. Translated: CASTSDRSNTEAFF.

V usage is TRBV6-1 and J usage is TRBJ1-4; tentative D call: TRBD1 (5 bases). The CDR3 has 14 amino acids. In germline, CDR1 is MNHNS, CDR2 SASEGT. With 3 bases removed from V and 8 bases from J, the gap between germline ends came to 13 bases. As DNA, the CDR3 is TGTGCCAGCAGTGAGGGGGGGGTTGGGGAAAAACTGTTTTTT. It translates to CASSEGGVGEKLFF.

The V and J genes are TRBV2 and TRBJ2-7; unclear D gene. The CDR3 has 14 residues. The germline gives CDR1 SNHLY, CDR2 FYNNEI. With 8 bases removed from V and 2 bases from J, the gap between germline ends came to 16 bases. The CDR3 bases are TGTGCCAGCGCACAGCTCAGTTCCACCTACGAGCAGTACTTC. It specifies CASAQLSSTYEQYF.

The chain carries TRBV6-1 and TRBJ1-2; possibly TRBD1 for D (5 bases). The CDR3 totals 12 residues. The ends were cut back, 9 bases at V and 8 bases at J, with 16 bases in the middle. From germline, CDR1 is MNHNS and CDR2 SASEGT. In DNA form, the CDR3 reads TGTGCCAGTGGGGCAGGATTCGGCGGCTACACCTTC. It translates to CASGAGFGGYTF.

The chain combines TRBV7-8 with TRBJ2-5; 7 bases agree with TRBD2. V was clipped by 3 bases and J by 5 bases; unmatched bases: 6. The CDR3 spans 14 residues. The germline CDR1 and CDR2 sequences are SGHVS and FQNEAQ. CDR3 DNA: TGTGCCAGCAGCTTTACTAGCGTCGGCGAGACCCAGTACTTC. As protein: CASSFTSVGETQYF.

V gene TRBV28 combines with J gene TRBJ1-6; D is unresolved. The CDR3 length is 16 residues. Germline lookup yields CDR1 MDHEN and CDR2 SYDVKM. With 3 bases removed from V and 5 bases from J, the gap between germline ends came to 14 bases. CDR3 amino acids: CASSFRSGVNNSPLHF. The CDR3 DNA reads as TGTGCCAGCAGTTTTCGGTCCGGGGTTAATAATTCACCCCTCCACTTT. Supplemented by reference TRBV28 and TRBJ1-6, the full variable domain reads DVKVTQSSRYLVKRTGEKVFLECVQDMDHENMFWYRQDPGLGLRLIYFSYDVKMKEKGDIPEGYSVSREKKERFSLILESASTNQTSMYLCASSFRSGVNNSPLHFGNGTRLTVT.

The chain couples TRBV7-9 to TRBJ1-1; 9 bases are shared with TRBD1. CDR1 is SEHNR, CDR2 FQNEAQ, per germline (reference sequence). V dropped 2 bases and J dropped 0; count of bases not matched to a gene: 13. The CDR3 is 19 amino acids. The CDR3: CASSLIVGTGHRMNTEAFF. CDR3 coding DNA: TGTGCCAGCAGCTTAATAGTCGGGACAGGGCATCGGATGAACACTGAAGCTTTCTTT.

The chain combines TRBV4-1 with TRBJ2-2; 14 bases map to TRBD2. The CDR3 has 18 amino acids. Germline trimming cut 4 bases from V and 2 bases from J; bases unmatched to any gene: 6. CDR1 is MGHRA and CDR2 is YSYEKL in the germline V gene. CDR3 loop: CASSPGLAGDLNTGELFF. DNA of the CDR3: TGCGCCAGCAGCCCGGGACTAGCGGGAGACCTTAACACCGGGGAGCTGTTTTTT.

The chain is built from TRBV6-1 and TRBJ1-2; D possibly corresponds to TRBD1 (5 bases). Germline V gene sequence: CDR1 MNHNS, CDR2 SASEGT. The V end lost 3 bases, the J end lost 5 bases, and 13 bases lay between the germline ends. The CDR3 spans 14 residues. The CDR3 protein is CASSEGSGLYGYTF. The CDR3 DNA sequence: TGTGCCAGCAGTGAGGGGTCAGGGCTATATGGCTACACCTTC.

The chain carries TRBV19 and TRBJ2-7; a weak D match, TRBD1 (6 bases). Trimming stripped 6 bases from V and 7 bases from J, with 16 bases between. The length of the CDR3 is 13 residues. Germline V gene sequence: CDR1 LNHDA, CDR2 SQIVND (reference sequence). The CDR3 region has the DNA TGTGCCAGTAGGGGAATTGACAGGTTTGAGCAGTACTTC. Translated, it gives CASRGIDRFEQYF.

This chain connects TRBV28 to TRBJ1-3; TRBD1 agrees at 10 bases. From germline, CDR1 is MDHEN and CDR2 SYDVKM. V was clipped by 3 bases and J by 4 bases; unmatched bases: 3. The CDR3 covers 15 residues. CDR3 region: CASSLGQGFGNTIYF. The CDR3 DNA reads as TGTGCCAGCAGTTTGGGACAGGGGTTCGGAAACACCATATATTTT.

The rearrangement joins TRBV27 to TRBJ2-7; TRBD2 is a possible D gene (5 bases). Germline CDR1 reads MNHEY; CDR2 reads SMNVEV (reference sequence). The CDR3 is made up of 18 amino acids. Trimming shortened V by 0 bases and J by 0 bases, and 18 bases separated the two germline ends. The chain's CDR3 is CASSLSSLVGGLSYEQYF. CDR3 coding DNA: TGTGCCAGCAGTTTATCGTCCTTGGTGGGCGGGCTCTCCTACGAGCAGTACTTC.

The V call is TRBV7-9, the J call TRBJ2-1, with D possibly being TRBD2 (5 bases). Trimming took off 4 bases at V and 10 bases at J, with 14 bases between the two ends. The CDR3 sequence is 13 residues long. Per germline, CDR1 SEHNR and CDR2 FQNEAQ (reference sequence). The CDR3 here is CASSSGKTGEQFF. CDR3 coding DNA: TGTGCCAGCAGCTCCGGGAAAACTGGGGAGCAGTTCTTC.

The chain recombines TRBV5-1 with TRBJ2-3; 11 nucleotides line up with TRBD1. V lost 4 bases and J lost 3; bases outside the gene matches: 7. This CDR3 has 16 amino acids. The V gene's germline CDR1 is SGHRS and CDR2 YFSETQ. Here the CDR3 reads CASSRTGGSSTDTQYF. In DNA, the CDR3 is TGCGCCAGCAGCAGGACAGGGGGCTCATCAACAGATACGCAGTATTTT.

This rearrangement joins TRBV19 to TRBJ2-7, with 11 nucleotides matching TRBD1. This CDR3 contains 15 residues. Germline CDR1 LNHDA, CDR2 SQIVND (reference sequence). Trimming at V came to 7 bases and at J to 3 bases, leaving 8 bases not matched to a gene. This CDR3 reads CASTQGQGAFYEQYF. The DNA for the CDR3 is TGTGCCAGTACCCAAGGACAGGGGGCCTTCTACGAGCAGTACTTC.

The chain recombines TRBV13 with TRBJ1-2, with TRBD1 matching over 8 bases. Per germline, CDR1 PRHDT and CDR2 FYEKMQ (reference sequence). The junction had 5 bases not matched to a gene; V was cut back by 7 bases and J by 4 bases. This CDR3 is 13 amino acids long. The DNA of the CDR3 is TGTGCCAGCAAGGACAGGGACGGCTATGGCTACACCTTC. Translating gives CASKDRDGYGYTF.

The rearrangement joins TRBV4-1 to TRBJ1-1; D uncertain. The V gene lost 1 base and the J gene lost 0 bases, with 9 bases spanning the gap. Germline V gives CDR1 MGHRA, CDR2 YSYEKL. There are 15 residues in the CDR3. The CDR3 sequence: CASSQAVTLNTEAFF. The DNA of the CDR3 is TGCGCCAGCAGCCAAGCGGTAACCCTGAACACTGAAGCTTTCTTT.

The DNA for the CDR3 is TGTGCCACTAGACATTTGGGACAGGGGGCTCGGACTGAAGCTTTCTTT. As protein: CATRHLGQGARTEAFF. J is TRBJ1-1 and V is TRBV19; TRBD1 agrees at 12 bases. CDR3 length equals 16 residues. Germline V gene lookup returns CDR1 LNHDA and CDR2 SQIVND (reference sequence). The J segment lost 5 bases and the V segment lost 10 bases, leaving 14 bases of the junction unmatched.

CDR3 amino acids: CASSLALQGGNEKLFF. The CDR3 DNA reads as TGTGCCAGCAGCTTAGCGTTGCAGGGTGGAAATGAAAAACTGTTTTTT. The genes are TRBV7-9 and TRBJ1-4, with a weak D call TRBD1 (5 bases). V lost 0 bases, J lost 5 bases, and 13 bases lay in between. This CDR3 is 16 amino acids long. The germline V gene has CDR1 SEHNR and CDR2 FQNEAQ (reference sequence).

V usage is TRBV5-1 and J usage is TRBJ2-3; D unclear. V lost 0 bases and J lost 2, with 7 bases in between. The CDR3 runs to 14 residues. Germline loops: CDR1 SGHRS, CDR2 YFSETQ. As DNA, the CDR3 is TGCGCCAGCAGCTTGGCCCGGTACACAGATACGCAGTATTTT. Translated, it gives CASSLARYTDTQYF. The complete variable domain, with remaining parts taken from reference TRBV5-1 and TRBJ2-3, reads KAGVTQTPRYLIKTRGQQVTLSCSPISGHRSVSWYQQTPGQGLQFLFEYFSETQRNKGNFPGRFSGRQFSNSRSEMNVSTLELGDSALYLCASSLARYTDTQYFGPGTRLTVL.